What follows is one T cell receptor (beta chain) and its context. As yet, its antigen is unknown. Other nucleotide sequences in the sample specify the same CDR3. CD45RO-negative CD8 cells positively selected for CCR7 made up the naive population, which excluded terminally differentiated effector memory CD45RA+ cells. This sample is part of a study of shared clonotypes between healthy human individuals. The study, taken as a whole, reports: Non-shared clonotypes had lower generation probabilities than those shared by all four donors. Naive subsets usually exceeded memory subsets in estimated richness.

The assay ran at deep level. Sorted-subset replicate PCRs used around 220 ng DNA, some 31,000 T cell genomes. TCRdb's table, derived via immunoSEQ multiplex PCR, lists solely in-frame clones and lacks some. The table has about 590,000 clones, over 95% seen once; the top ten hold around 0.11%. In germline, CDR1 is SGDLS, CDR2 YYNGEE. CDR3 length: 12 residues. Trimming left V 2 bases short and J 5 bases short, with 4 bases between. Material: naive CD8+ T cells sorted from blood. The genes are TRBV9 and TRBJ2-2, with D unresolved. The sequence came from a woman in her 30s in good health. The CDR3 spells CASSVGTGELFF. The CDR3 coding sequence is TGTGCCAGCAGCGTGGGGACCGGGGAGCTGTTTTTT.